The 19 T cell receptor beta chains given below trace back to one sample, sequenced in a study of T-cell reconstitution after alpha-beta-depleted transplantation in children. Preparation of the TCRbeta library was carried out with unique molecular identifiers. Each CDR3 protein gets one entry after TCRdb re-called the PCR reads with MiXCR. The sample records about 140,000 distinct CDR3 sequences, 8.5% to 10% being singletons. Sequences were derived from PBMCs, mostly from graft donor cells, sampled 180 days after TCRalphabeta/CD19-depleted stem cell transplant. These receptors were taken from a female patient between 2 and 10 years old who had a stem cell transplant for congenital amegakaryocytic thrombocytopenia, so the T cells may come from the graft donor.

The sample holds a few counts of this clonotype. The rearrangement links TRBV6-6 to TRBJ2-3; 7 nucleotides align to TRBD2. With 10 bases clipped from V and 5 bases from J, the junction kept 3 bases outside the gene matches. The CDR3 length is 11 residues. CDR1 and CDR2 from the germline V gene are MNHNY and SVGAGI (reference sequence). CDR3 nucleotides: TGTGCCACCTCGGGGGGAGATACGCAGTATTTT. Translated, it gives CATSGGDTQYF.

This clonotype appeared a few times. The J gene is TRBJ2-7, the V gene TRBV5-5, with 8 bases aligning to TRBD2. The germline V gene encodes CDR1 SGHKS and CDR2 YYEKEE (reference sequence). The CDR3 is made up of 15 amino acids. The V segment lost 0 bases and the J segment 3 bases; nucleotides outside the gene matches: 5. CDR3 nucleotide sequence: TGTGCCAGCAGCTTGGTCGGGGGGGGGGACTACGAGCAGTACTTC. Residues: CASSLVGGGDYEQYF.

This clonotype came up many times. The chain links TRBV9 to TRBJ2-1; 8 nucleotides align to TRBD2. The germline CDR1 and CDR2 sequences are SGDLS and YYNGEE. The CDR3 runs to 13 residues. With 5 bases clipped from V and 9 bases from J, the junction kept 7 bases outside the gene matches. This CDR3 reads CASRSSGSPEQFF. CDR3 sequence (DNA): TGTGCCAGCAGGTCCAGCGGGAGCCCTGAGCAGTTCTTC.

In DNA, the CDR3 is TGCAGTGCTAAACTGACTAGCGGGAGTATGGGTACGCAGTATTTT. Encoded protein: CSAKLTSGSMGTQYF. The V call is TRBV20-1, the J call TRBJ2-3; 12 bases line up with TRBD2. V shed 4 bases and J 8 bases; nucleotides not matched to a gene: 10. There are 15 residues in the CDR3. Germline loops: CDR1 DFQATT, CDR2 SNEGSKA (reference sequence).

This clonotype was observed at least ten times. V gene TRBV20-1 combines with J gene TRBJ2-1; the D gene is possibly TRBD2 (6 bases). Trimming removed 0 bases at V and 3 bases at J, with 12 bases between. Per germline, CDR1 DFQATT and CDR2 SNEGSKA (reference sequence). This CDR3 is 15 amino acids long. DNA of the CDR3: TGCAGTGCTAGAGATTTTAGACTAGTCTACAATGAGCAGTTCTTC. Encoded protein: CSARDFRLVYNEQFF.

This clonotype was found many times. CDR3 amino acids: CAISGTGSNQPQHF. The CDR3 nucleotides are TGTGCCATCAGCGGGACAGGGAGCAATCAGCCCCAGCATTTT. This chain connects TRBV10-3 to TRBJ1-5; 9 positions agree with TRBD1. This CDR3 spans 14 amino acids. V lost 6 bases to trimming and J lost 1 base; unmatched junction nucleotides: 1. Germline V gene data show CDR1 as ENHRY and CDR2 as SYGVKD.

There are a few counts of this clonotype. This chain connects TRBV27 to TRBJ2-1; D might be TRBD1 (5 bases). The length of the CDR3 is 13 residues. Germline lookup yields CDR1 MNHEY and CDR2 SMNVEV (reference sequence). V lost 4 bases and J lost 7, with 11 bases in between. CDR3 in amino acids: CASSSAHRNEQFF. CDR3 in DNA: TGTGCCAGCAGTTCCGCCCACAGGAATGAGCAGTTCTTC.

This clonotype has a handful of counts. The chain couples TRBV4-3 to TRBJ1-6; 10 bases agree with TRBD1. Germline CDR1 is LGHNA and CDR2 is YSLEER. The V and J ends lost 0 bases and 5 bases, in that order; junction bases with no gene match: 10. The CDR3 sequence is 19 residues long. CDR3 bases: TGCGCCAGCAGCCAAGATCGGGGGTATGGGACAGGGGATAATTCACCCCTCCACTTT. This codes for CASSQDRGYGTGDNSPLHF.

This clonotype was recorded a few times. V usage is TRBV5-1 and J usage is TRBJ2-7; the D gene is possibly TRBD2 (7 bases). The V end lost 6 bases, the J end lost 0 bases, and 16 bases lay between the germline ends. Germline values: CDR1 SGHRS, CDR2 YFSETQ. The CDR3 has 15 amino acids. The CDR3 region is CASTSQGGRSYEQYF. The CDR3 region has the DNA TGCGCCAGCACCTCACAGGGAGGGCGCTCCTACGAGCAGTACTTC.

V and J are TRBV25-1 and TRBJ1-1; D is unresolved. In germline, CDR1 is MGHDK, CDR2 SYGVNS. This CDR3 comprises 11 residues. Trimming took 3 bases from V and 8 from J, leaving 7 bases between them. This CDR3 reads CASSDPIEAFF. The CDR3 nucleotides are TGTGCCAGCAGTGATCCGATCGAAGCTTTCTTT.

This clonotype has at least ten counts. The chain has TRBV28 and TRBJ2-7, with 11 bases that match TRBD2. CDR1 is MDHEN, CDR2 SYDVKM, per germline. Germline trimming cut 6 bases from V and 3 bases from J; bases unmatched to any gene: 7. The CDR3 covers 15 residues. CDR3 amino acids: CASSLGTSGRYEQYF. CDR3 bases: TGTGCCAGCAGCTTAGGGACTAGCGGCCGCTACGAGCAGTACTTC.

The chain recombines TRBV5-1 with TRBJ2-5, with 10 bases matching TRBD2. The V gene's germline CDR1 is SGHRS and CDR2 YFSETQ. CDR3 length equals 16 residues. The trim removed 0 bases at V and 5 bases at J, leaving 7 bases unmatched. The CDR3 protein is CASSLDRLAGRETQYF. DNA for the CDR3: TGCGCCAGCAGCTTGGACCGACTAGCGGGCCGGGAGACCCAGTACTTC. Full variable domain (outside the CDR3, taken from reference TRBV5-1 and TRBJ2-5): KAGVTQTPRYLIKTRGQQVTLSCSPISGHRSVSWYQQTPGQGLQFLFEYFSETQRNKGNFPGRFSGRQFSNSRSEMNVSTLELGDSALYLCASSLDRLAGRETQYFGPGTRLLVL.

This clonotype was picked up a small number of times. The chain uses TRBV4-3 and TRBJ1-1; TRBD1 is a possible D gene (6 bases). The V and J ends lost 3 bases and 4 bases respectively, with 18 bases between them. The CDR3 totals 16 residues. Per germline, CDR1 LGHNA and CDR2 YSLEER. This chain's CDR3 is CASSHHRTGAGTEAFF. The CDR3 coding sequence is TGCGCCAGCAGCCACCACCGTACGGGGGCAGGCACTGAAGCTTTCTTT.

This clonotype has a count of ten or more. In DNA, the CDR3 is TGTGCCACCAGTGATTCAGGGCCGCACACCGGGGAGCTGTTTTTT. It is translated as CATSDSGPHTGELFF. The J gene is TRBJ2-2, the V gene TRBV24-1, with D possibly matching TRBD1 (5 bases). The V gene's germline CDR1 is KGHDR and CDR2 SFDVKD. V lost 2 bases to trimming and J lost 3 bases, with 9 bases between them. The CDR3 is made up of 15 amino acids.

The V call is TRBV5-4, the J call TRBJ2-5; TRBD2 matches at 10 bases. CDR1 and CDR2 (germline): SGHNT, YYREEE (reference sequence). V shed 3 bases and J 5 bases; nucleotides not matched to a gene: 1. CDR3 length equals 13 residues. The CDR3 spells CASSWGLAETQYF. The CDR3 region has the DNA TGTGCCAGCAGCTGGGGACTAGCGGAGACCCAGTACTTC.

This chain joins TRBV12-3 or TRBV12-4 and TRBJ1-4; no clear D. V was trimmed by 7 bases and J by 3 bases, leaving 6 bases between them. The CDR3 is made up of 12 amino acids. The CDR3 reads CASTPSNEKLFF. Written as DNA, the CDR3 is TGTGCCAGCACCCCTTCTAATGAAAAACTGTTTTTT.

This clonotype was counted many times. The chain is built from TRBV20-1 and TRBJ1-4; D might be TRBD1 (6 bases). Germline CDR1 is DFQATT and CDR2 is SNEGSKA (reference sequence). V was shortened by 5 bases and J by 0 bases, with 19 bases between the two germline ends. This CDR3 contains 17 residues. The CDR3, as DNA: TGCAGTGCTCCTGAGGGGGGGGCCTTTGCAACTAATGAAAAACTGTTTTTT. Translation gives CSAPEGGAFATNEKLFF.

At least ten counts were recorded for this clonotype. CDR3 sequence reads: CAISEGRVLVSSDTQYF. The DNA of the CDR3 is TGTGCCATCAGTGAGGGTAGAGTATTAGTTTCCTCAGATACGCAGTATTTT. The V call is TRBV10-3, the J call TRBJ2-3; D gene unclear. CDR1 is ENHRY and CDR2 is SYGVKD in the germline V gene. This CDR3 is built from 17 residues. V gave up 2 bases and J gave up 4 bases, with 19 bases separating them.

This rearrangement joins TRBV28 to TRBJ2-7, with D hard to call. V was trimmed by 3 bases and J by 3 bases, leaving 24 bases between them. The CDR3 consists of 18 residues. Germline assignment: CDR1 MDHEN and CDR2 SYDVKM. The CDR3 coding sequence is TGTGCCAGCAGTTTTCAACGATCAACCCGACAAGTTGGCTACGAGCAGTACTTC. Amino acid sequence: CASSFQRSTRQVGYEQYF.